These 3 T cell receptor beta chains were all obtained from the same sample, sequenced in a study of beta chain features in type 1 diabetes. Investigators reverse transcribed all isolated RNA, so they sequenced expressed TCRB transcripts. Profiling relied on immunoSEQ multiplex PCR, and the TCRdb table lists in-frame clones only, not all of them. The sample comprises 120,000 to 150,000 clones, roughly 50% of which are singletons, and under 0.45% rests with the top ten. Sequencing was performed on Tregs from blood. All receptors derive from a man between 18 and 29 years old in good health.

This clone turned up a few times. The chain employs TRBV7-9 and TRBJ2-2, with D perhaps TRBD1 (8 bases). V shed 5 bases and J shed 9 bases, with 22 bases lying between them. The length of the CDR3 is 16 residues. Germline loops: CDR1 SEHNR, CDR2 FQNEAQ (reference sequence). CDR3 bases: TGTGCCAGCAGCGCGCGGGGGACAGGTGCCCCCCGGGAGCTGTTTTTT. Protein product: CASSARGTGAPRELFF. Full variable domain (missing parts from reference TRBV7-9 and TRBJ2-2): DTGVSQNPRHKITKRGQNVTFRCDPISEHNRLYWYRQTLGQGPEFLTYFQNEAQLEKSRLLSDRFSAERPKGSFSTLEIQRTEQGDSAMYLCASSARGTGAPRELFFGEGSRLTVL.

This clone was observed a few times. The chain uses TRBV29-1 and TRBJ1-1; D gene uncertain. Trimming took off 6 bases at V and 1 base at J, with 9 bases between the two ends. The CDR3 contains 12 residues. Germline V lookup: CDR1 SQVTM, CDR2 ANQGSEA. In nucleotides, the CDR3 is TGCAGCGTCCTTCCAGGGAACACTGAAGCTTTCTTT. Its translation is CSVLPGNTEAFF.

The chain has TRBV19 and TRBJ1-5; the D is unclear. Germline values: CDR1 LNHDA, CDR2 SQIVND (reference sequence). Trimming took 6 bases from V and 6 from J, leaving 12 bases between them. The CDR3 loop spans 13 amino acids. CDR3 in DNA: TGTGCCAGTAGGAAGTTCAGTTCTCAGCCCCAGCATTTT. This encodes CASRKFSSQPQHF.